This T cell receptor (beta chain) was sequenced during a study of Graves' ophthalmopathy and Graves' hyperthyroidism. Background on the study: Peripheral blood was gathered at the point of initial diagnosis, before any treatment started.

V shed 4 bases and J 7 bases; nucleotides not matched to a gene: 11. The CDR3 spans 17 residues. Germline V lookup: CDR1 MGHDK, CDR2 SYGVNS. The study, taken as a whole, reports: The model predicted progression of ophthalmopathy with a sensitivity of just over 70%, and its specificity was roughly 72%.

RNA served as the template for amplifying TCR beta CDR3 regions. The library came from an HTBI-primed first-round RT-PCR and a second-round multiplex PCR. Each CDR3 protein gets one entry after TCRdb re-called the multiplex PCR reads with MiXCR. This table holds roughly 700,000 distinct CDR3 sequences, roughly two fifths found once. Those donors who had ophthalmopathy presented with moderate-to-severe activity, a CAS of ≥3, a NOSPECS of ≥4 and a duration under 3 months. Certain patients were not enrolled. These were patients with other autoimmune diseases, uncontrolled infections, pregnancy or lactation. As to this clonotype: The antigen remains undetermined.

This TCR was sampled from an adult man with Graves' ophthalmopathy. V is TRBV25-1 and J is TRBJ1-4, with 11 positions matching TRBD1. The sequenced sample consisted of peripheral blood. CDR3 DNA: TGTGCCAGCAGTGCTACGGACAGGGGGCGAAGTAGTGAAAAACTGTTTTTT. Protein: CASSATDRGRSSEKLFF.